Listed below are T cell receptor beta chains from one sample, sequenced in a study of T cells in tuberculosis. Clones were read by immunoSEQ multiplex PCR, and TCRdb kept only the in-frame ones, dropping some. The sample holds tens of thousands of clones, 90% to 95% seen once. The specimen comprised PBMCs, sampled at tuberculosis diagnosis. The receptors here all came from an adult with tuberculosis. Some clones in this sample may be carry-over from other donors' samples. CDR3s include the opening cysteine and the closing phenylalanine or tryptophan. D genes are given only for firm matches. Size is stated for part of the rows, as once, few or many counts, or as a class when the clone is expanded.

size: -; J: TRBJ2-3; length: 13; V: TRBV29-1; D: TRBD2; DNA: TGCAGCGTTGAGAGGACGGGGGGAGATACGCAGTATTTT; CDR3: CSVERTGGDTQYF
size: -; J: TRBJ2-7; length: 17; V: TRBV4-2; D: TRBD2; DNA: TGTGCCAGCAGCCAAAATAAAGCGGGGTCGGGGTCGGGCGAGCAGTACTTC; CDR3: CASSQNKAGSGSGEQYF
size: once; J: TRBJ1-5; length: 13; V: TRBV5-1; D: -; DNA: TGCGCCAGCAGCGAGGGAGGTAATCAGCCCCAGCATTTT; CDR3: CASSEGGNQPQHF
size: -; J: TRBJ2-7; length: 13; V: TRBV18; D: TRBD2; DNA: TGTGCCAGCGTACGGGACTACAAAGGAGAGCAGTACTTC; CDR3: CASVRDYKGEQYF
size: -; J: TRBJ1-2; length: 13; V: TRBV2; D: TRBD1; DNA: TGTGCCAGCAGTATCGGACAGGTGAGAGGCTACACCTTC; CDR3: CASSIGQVRGYTF
size: -; J: TRBJ2-7; length: 16; V: TRBV5-1; D: TRBD1; DNA: TGCGCCAGCAGCTTGGGACAGGGGATGGTAGGGTACGAGCAGTACTTC; CDR3: CASSLGQGMVGYEQYF
size: -; J: TRBJ1-2; length: 15; V: TRBV11-2; D: TRBD1; DNA: TGTGCCAGCAGCTTTAGTTGGACAGGGGACTATGGCTACACCTTC; CDR3: CASSFSWTGDYGYTF
size: -; J: TRBJ1-2; length: 15; V: TRBV5-1; D: TRBD1; DNA: TGCGCCAGCAGCCCGTCCGGGACAGAGAGCTATGGCTACACCTTC; CDR3: CASSPSGTESYGYTF
size: -; J: TRBJ2-2; length: 14; V: TRBV27; D: -; DNA: TGTGCCAGCGGTTCTAGCTTTGAAACCGGGGAGCTGTTTTTT; CDR3: CASGSSFETGELFF
size: -; J: TRBJ1-1; length: 18; V: TRBV10-3; D: -; DNA: TGTGCCATCAGTGAGTCAGCGATTCTGAGGTCCCTGGACACTGAAGCTTTCTTT; CDR3: CAISESAILRSLDTEAFF
size: once; J: TRBJ2-1; length: 16; V: TRBV18; D: TRBD1; DNA: TGTGCCAGCTCACCAGGGGGACAGCGCTCCTACAATGAGCAGTTCTTC; CDR3: CASSPGGQRSYNEQFF
size: -; J: TRBJ2-1; length: 14; V: TRBV10-1; D: -; DNA: TGCGCCAGCAGTGAGTCTGGGAGATACAATGAGCAGTTCTTC; CDR3: CASSESGRYNEQFF
size: -; J: TRBJ2-7; length: 13; V: TRBV25-1; D: TRBD1; DNA: TGTGCCAGCCAGCAAGACAGGGACTACGAGCAGTACTTC; CDR3: CASQQDRDYEQYF
size: -; J: TRBJ2-7; length: 14; V: TRBV7-6; D: TRBD1; DNA: TGTGCCAGTCGAAGGGACAGGGGGTCCTACGAGCAGTACTTC; CDR3: CASRRDRGSYEQYF
size: -; J: TRBJ1-5; length: 17; V: TRBV15; D: TRBD1; DNA: TGTGCCACCAGCCTACGCCGACAGGGGACCCTCAATCAGCCCCAGCATTTT; CDR3: CATSLRRQGTLNQPQHF
size: -; J: TRBJ1-2; length: 15; V: TRBV9; D: -; DNA: TGTGCCAGCAGCGTAGAGGGCACAGGGACCTATGGCTACACCTTC; CDR3: CASSVEGTGTYGYTF
size: -; J: TRBJ1-4; length: 16; V: TRBV29-1; D: TRBD1; DNA: TGCAGCGCCGGGACAGGGTTACTTGCAACTAATGAAAAACTGTTTTTT; CDR3: CSAGTGLLATNEKLFF
size: -; J: TRBJ2-1; length: 17; V: TRBV5-4; D: TRBD1; DNA: TGTGCCAGCAGTGTCCCACCAGGGACAGGGGGGTACAATGAGCAGTTCTTC; CDR3: CASSVPPGTGGYNEQFF
size: -; J: TRBJ2-3; length: 16; V: TRBV9; D: TRBD2; DNA: TGTGCCAGCAGCGTAGACCGGATAGCGGGGACCGATACGCAGTATTTT; CDR3: CASSVDRIAGTDTQYF
size: -; J: TRBJ2-6; length: 18; V: TRBV14; D: TRBD2; DNA: TGTGCCAGCAGCCAAGTTGGCGGGGGGGTGCTTGGGGCCAACGTCCTGACTTTC; CDR3: CASSQVGGGVLGANVLTF
size: -; J: TRBJ2-7; length: 13; V: TRBV2; D: TRBD2; DNA: TGTGCCTCCAGGGCCGGGGGGGGCTCGGAGCAGTACTTC; CDR3: CASRAGGGSEQYF
size: -; J: TRBJ1-6; length: 15; V: TRBV27; D: TRBD1; DNA: TGTGCCAGCAGTTTAACGGGACAGGGAGAATCACCCCTCCACTTT; CDR3: CASSLTGQGESPLHF
size: -; J: TRBJ1-1; length: 14; V: TRBV6-5; D: -; DNA: TGTGCCAGCAGTATCCTACAGGGGAACACTGAAGCTTTCTTT; CDR3: CASSILQGNTEAFF
size: -; J: TRBJ2-3; length: 14; V: TRBV30; D: -; DNA: TGTGCCTGGAGTCTCGGGACTAGCACAGATACGCAGTATTTT; CDR3: CAWSLGTSTDTQYF
size: once; J: TRBJ1-1; length: 13; V: TRBV27; D: -; DNA: TGTGCCAGCAGTTTTACCAGGAACACTGAAGCTTTCTTT; CDR3: CASSFTRNTEAFF
size: -; J: TRBJ1-2; length: 16; V: TRBV5-1; D: -; DNA: TGCGCCAGCAGACAAGCCCCGGGACAAACTAACTATGGCTACACCTTC; CDR3: CASRQAPGQTNYGYTF
size: once; J: TRBJ2-7; length: 13; V: TRBV5-1; D: -; DNA: TGCGCCAGCAGCTTAGCAGGCCGCTACGAGCAGTACTTC; CDR3: CASSLAGRYEQYF
size: -; J: TRBJ1-1; length: 11; V: TRBV30; D: -; DNA: TGTGCCTGGAGTCTCGGCGCGGGAGCTTTCTTT; CDR3: CAWSLGAGAFF
size: -; J: TRBJ1-5; length: 13; V: TRBV10-3; D: -; DNA: TGTGCCATCAGTACAAACCAGGTTCAGCCCCAGCATTTT; CDR3: CAISTNQVQPQHF
size: once; J: TRBJ2-7; length: 14; V: TRBV6-1; D: -; DNA: TGTGCCAGCAGTGCATACATAAACTCCTACGAGCAGTACTTC; CDR3: CASSAYINSYEQYF
size: once; J: TRBJ2-1; length: 15; V: TRBV11-2; D: TRBD2; DNA: TGTGCCAGCAGCTTAGCGGGACTAGTCAGCTATGAGCAGTTCTTC; CDR3: CASSLAGLVSYEQFF
size: -; J: TRBJ1-1; length: 14; V: TRBV6-5; D: -; DNA: TGTGCCAGCACGGCGCTTCAGGGTTCGACTGAAGCTTTCTTT; CDR3: CASTALQGSTEAFF
size: -; J: TRBJ1-2; length: 15; V: TRBV10-3; D: -; DNA: TGTGCCATCAGTGAGTTTCATAAGGGGGACTATGGCTACACCTTC; CDR3: CAISEFHKGDYGYTF
size: -; J: TRBJ2-3; length: 13; V: TRBV5-4; D: -; DNA: TGTGCCAGCAGCTTGCAGGTTCCAGATACGCAGTATTTT; CDR3: CASSLQVPDTQYF